Given below is one T cell receptor beta chain in context. Its specific antigen is unknown. One base away there is no much larger clone; base qualities are not given. The record originates from a study of blood T cell repertoires in COVID-19 (dated by TCRdb to about 2020). In terms of the full investigation: Samples from collaborators originated in the United States, Italy and Spain and spanned both the acute and convalescent phases of COVID-19. The material from the prospective study consisted of cDNA or gDNA derived from T cells, B-cell-depleted T cells, or PBMCs. The repertoires were made available in a free public database intended to serve as a resource for research on the immune response to SARS-CoV-2. The samples were drawn from the first 160 participants of the ongoing ImmuneRACE study and from more than 1,000 subjects provided by 6 global collaborators. The dataset comprised deeply sampled blood TCRbeta repertoires from subjects exposed to, actively infected with, or recovered from COVID-19. Where available, HLA class I and class II types were obtained from metadata supplied by the sample provider rather than from assay-based typing. Sample metadata almost always included a de-identified subject ID, COVID-19 status, age in years and sex.

TCRbeta CDR3 regions were amplified from genomic DNA using the immunoSEQ Assay, a bias-controlled multiplex PCR. As for the original processing: The number of nucleated cells in each sample was estimated from the amplification of reference gene primers within the assay. To quantify the absolute abundance of each unique TCRbeta CDR3 rearrangement, sequence reads were collapsed and filtered. For each sample, productive Simpson clonality was calculated as the square root of Simpson's diversity index over productive rearrangements. TCRdb provides this immuneACCESS table in a form limited to in-frame rearrangements. Some clones are lacking; in checked studies, under half of them reflect an unresolved V gene, and why the rest are absent is not known. V, J and clone size reflect that table, while D and trimming were determined from the DNA. The sample yields around 70,000 clones; about 82% were counted once. The ten top clones hold around 9.7% of the sample.

The CDR1 and CDR2 encoded by the germline V gene are MDHEN and SYDVKM. The CDR3, cysteine through phenylalanine, is 14 amino acids long. The kept DNA is CDR3 alone, 42 bases in frame from the first base. V and J are trimmed by 6 bases and 10 bases, and the gene matches miss 10 bases of the junction. Collaborating institutions collected whole blood in K2EDTA tubes following their own protocols. Collaborator samples were shipped for TCRbeta analysis as frozen whole blood, isolated PBMCs, or DNA extracted from either sample type. What the research found in general, with its limitations: Clinical and demographic metadata were provided uncurated, with the amount varying by source and participant.

The source is a human donor in a cohort sampled during active COVID-19. Sequencing used peripheral blood. The rearrangement joined TRBV28 to TRBJ1-1; 11 central bases correspond to TRBD1. Here is the DNA: TGTGCCAGCAGCCCAGGACAGGGGGCCTTAAGAGCTTTCTTT. This is translated as CASSPGQGALRAFF.